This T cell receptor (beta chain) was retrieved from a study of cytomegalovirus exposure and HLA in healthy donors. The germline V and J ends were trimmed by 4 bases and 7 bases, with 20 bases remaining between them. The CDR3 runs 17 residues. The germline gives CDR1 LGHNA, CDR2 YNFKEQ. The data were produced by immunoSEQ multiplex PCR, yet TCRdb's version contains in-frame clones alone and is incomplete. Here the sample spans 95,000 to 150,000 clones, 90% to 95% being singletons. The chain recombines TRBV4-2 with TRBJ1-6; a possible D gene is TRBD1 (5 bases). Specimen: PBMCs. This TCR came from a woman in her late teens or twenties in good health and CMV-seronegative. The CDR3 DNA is TGTGCCAGCAGCCCTACGGAGGGGAGACTGGGAAATTCACCCCTCCACTTT. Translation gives CASSPTEGRLGNSPLHF.